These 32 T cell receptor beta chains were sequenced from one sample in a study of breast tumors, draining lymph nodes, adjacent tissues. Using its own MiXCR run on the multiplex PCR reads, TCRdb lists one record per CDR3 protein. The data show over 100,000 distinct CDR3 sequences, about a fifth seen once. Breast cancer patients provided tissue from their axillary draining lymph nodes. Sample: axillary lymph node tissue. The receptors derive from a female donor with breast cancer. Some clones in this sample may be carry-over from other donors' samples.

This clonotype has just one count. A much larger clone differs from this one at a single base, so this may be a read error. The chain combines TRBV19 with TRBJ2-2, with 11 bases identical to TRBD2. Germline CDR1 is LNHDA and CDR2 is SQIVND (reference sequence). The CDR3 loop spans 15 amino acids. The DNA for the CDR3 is TGTGCCAGTAGCCTCGGACTAGCGGGCCCCGGGGAGCTGTCTTTT. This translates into CASSLGLAGPGELSF. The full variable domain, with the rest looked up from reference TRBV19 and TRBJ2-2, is DGGITQSPKYLFRKEGQNVTLSCEQNLNHDAMYWYRQDPGQGLRLIYYSQIVNDFQKGDIAEGYSVSREKKESFPLTVTSAQKNPTAFYLCASSLGLAGPGELSFGEGSRLTVL.

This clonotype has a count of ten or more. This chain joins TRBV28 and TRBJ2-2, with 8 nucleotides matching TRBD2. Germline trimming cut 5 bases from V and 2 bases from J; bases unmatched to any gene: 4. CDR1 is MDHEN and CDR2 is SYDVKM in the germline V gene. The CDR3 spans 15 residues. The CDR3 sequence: CASSTGGHNTGELFF. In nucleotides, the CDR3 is TGTGCCAGCAGTACGGGGGGGCACAACACCGGGGAGCTGTTTTTT.

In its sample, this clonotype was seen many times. The CDR3 DNA follows: TGTGCCAGCAGCCAAGGCGGCAGGGGGAATAATTCACCCCTCCACTTT. Residues: CASSQGGRGNNSPLHF. V and J are TRBV3-1 and TRBJ1-6, with 7 bases matching TRBD1. Germline-derived CDR1 and CDR2 are LGHDT and YNNKEL (reference sequence). J lost 5 bases, V lost 1 base, and 5 bases had no gene match. This CDR3 region has 16 residues.

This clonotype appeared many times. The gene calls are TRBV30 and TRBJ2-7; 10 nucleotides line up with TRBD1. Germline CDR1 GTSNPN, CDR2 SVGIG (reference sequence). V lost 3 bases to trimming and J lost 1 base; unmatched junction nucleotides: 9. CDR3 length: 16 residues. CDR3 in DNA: TGTGCCTGGAGGGCCTGGACAGGGGGGGCTTCCTACGAGCAGTACTTC. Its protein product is CAWRAWTGGASYEQYF.

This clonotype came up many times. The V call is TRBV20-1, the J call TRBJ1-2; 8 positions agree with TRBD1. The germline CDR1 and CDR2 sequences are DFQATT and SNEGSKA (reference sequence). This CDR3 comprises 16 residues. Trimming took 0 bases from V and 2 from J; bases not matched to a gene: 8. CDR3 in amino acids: CSARDRGDRRNYGYTF. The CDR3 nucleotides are TGCAGTGCTAGAGATCGGGGGGACAGGAGAAACTATGGCTACACCTTC.

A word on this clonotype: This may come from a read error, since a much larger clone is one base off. The CDR3 is CASSLAGATNEKLLF. CDR3 DNA: TGCGCCAGCAGCTTGGCCGGGGCAACTAATGAAAAACTGCTTTTT. The V call is TRBV5-1, the J call TRBJ1-4; tentative D call: TRBD1 (5 bases). The CDR3 runs to 15 residues. Germline CDR1 reads SGHRS; CDR2 reads YFSETQ.

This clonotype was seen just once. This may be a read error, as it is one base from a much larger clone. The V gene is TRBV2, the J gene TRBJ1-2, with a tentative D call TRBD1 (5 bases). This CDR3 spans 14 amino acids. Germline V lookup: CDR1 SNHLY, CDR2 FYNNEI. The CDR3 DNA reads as TGTGTCAGCAGTGAAGCAGCGGGGCGCGGTGGCTACACCTTC. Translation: CVSSEAAGRGGYTF.

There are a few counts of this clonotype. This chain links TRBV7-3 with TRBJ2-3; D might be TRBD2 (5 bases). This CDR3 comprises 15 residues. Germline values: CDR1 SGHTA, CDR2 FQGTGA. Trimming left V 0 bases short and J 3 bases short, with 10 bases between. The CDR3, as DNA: TGTGCCAGCAGCTTAACCCCGGGAACTACAGATACGCAGTATTTT. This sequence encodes CASSLTPGTTDTQYF.

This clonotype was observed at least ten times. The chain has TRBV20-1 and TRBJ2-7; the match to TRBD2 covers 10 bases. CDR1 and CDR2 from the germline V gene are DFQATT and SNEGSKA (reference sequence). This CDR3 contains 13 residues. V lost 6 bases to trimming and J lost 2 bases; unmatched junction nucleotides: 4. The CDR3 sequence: CSAIAGGTYEQYF. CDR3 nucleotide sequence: TGCAGTGCAATAGCGGGAGGAACCTACGAGCAGTACTTC.

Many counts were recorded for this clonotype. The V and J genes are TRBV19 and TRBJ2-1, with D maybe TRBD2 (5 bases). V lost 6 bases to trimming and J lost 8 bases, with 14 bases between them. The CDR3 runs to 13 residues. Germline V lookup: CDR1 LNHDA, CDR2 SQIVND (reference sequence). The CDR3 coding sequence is TGTGCCAGTAGGGGAGTGGGGAGCGATGAGCAGTTCTTC. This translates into CASRGVGSDEQFF.

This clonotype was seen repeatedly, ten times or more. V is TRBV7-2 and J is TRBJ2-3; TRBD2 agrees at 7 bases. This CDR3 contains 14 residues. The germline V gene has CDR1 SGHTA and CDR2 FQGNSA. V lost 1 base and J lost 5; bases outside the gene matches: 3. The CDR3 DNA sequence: TGTGCCAGCAGCTTAGGTGGGGGGGTAGATACGCAGTATTTT. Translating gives CASSLGGGVDTQYF. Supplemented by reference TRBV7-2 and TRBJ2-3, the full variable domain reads GAGVSQSPSNKVTEKGKDVELRCDPISGHTALYWYRQSLGQGLEFLIYFQGNSAPDKSGLPSDRFSAERTGGSVSTLTIQRTQQEDSAVYLCASSLGGGVDTQYFGPGTRLTVL.

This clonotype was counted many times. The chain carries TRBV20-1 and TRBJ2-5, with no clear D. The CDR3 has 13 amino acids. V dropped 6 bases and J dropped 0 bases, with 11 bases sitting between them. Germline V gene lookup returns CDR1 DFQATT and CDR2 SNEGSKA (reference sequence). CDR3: CSALRPNQETQYF. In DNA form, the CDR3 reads TGCAGTGCCCTCCGACCGAACCAAGAGACCCAGTACTTC.

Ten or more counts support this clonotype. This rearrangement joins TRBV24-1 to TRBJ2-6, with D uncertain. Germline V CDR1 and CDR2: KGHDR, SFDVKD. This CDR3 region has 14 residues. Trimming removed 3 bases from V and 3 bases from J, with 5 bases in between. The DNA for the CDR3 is TGTGCCACCAGTGATCATAGTGGGGCCAACGTCCTGACTTTC. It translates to CATSDHSGANVLTF.

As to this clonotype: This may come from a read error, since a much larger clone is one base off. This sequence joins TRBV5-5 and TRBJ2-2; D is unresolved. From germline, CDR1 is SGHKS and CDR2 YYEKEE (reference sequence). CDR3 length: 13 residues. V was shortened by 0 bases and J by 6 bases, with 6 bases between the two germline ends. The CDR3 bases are TGTGCCAGCAGCTTGGTTGGTCCCGGGGAGCTGTTTTTT. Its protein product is CASSLVGPGELFF.

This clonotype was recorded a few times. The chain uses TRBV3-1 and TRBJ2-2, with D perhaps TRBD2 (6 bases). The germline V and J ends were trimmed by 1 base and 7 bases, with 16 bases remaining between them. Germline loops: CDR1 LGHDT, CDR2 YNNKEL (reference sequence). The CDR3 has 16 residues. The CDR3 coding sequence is TGTGCCAGCAGCCAAGTTGGTCTAGCGAAAGGCGGGGAGCTGTTTTTT. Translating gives CASSQVGLAKGGELFF.

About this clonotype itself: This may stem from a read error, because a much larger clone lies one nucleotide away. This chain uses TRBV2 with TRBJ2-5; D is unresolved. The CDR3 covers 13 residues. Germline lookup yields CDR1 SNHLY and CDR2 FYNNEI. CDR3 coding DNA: TGTGCCGGCAGTGATTACAGCCAAGAGACCCAGTACTTC. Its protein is CAGSDYSQETQYF.

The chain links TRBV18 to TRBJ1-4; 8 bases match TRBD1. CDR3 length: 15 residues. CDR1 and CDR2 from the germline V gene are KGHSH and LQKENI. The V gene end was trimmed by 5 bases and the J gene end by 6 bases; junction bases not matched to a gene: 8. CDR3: CASSAPGQVDEKLFF. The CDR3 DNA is TGTGCCAGCTCAGCGCCGGGACAGGTGGATGAAAAACTGTTTTTT.

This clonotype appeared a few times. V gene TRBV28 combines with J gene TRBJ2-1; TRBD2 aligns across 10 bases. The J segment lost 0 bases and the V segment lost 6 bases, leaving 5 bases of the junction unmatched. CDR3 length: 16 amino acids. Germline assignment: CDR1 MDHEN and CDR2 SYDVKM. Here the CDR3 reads CASSSSGSSSYNEQFF. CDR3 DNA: TGTGCCAGCAGCTCTAGCGGGAGCAGCTCCTACAATGAGCAGTTCTTC.

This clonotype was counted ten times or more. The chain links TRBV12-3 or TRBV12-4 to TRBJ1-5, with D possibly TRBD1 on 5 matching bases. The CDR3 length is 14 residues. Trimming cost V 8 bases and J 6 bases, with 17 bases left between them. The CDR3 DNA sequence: TGTGCCAGCGAGTTTGGGGGGGACGGTCAGCCCCAGCATTTT. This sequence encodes CASEFGGDGQPQHF.

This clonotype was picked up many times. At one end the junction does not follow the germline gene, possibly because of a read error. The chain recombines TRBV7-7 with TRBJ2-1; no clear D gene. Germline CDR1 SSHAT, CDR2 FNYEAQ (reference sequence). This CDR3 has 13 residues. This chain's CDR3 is CASSLGPDNEQFF. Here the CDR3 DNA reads TGTGCTAGCAGCTTAGGACCAGACAATGAGCAGTTCTTC.

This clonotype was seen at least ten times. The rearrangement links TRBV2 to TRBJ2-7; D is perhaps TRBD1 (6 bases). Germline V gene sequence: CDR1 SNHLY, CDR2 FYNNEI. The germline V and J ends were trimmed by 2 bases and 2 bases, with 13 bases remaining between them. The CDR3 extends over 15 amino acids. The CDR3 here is CASSESGALAYEQYF. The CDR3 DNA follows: TGTGCCAGCAGTGAATCAGGGGCTCTAGCCTACGAGCAGTACTTC. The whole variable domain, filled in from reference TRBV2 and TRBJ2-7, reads EPEVTQTPSHQVTQMGQEVILRCVPISNHLYFYWYRQILGQKVEFLVSFYNNEISEKSEIFDDQFSVERPDGSNFTLKIRSTKLEDSAMYFCASSESGALAYEQYFGPGTRLTVT.

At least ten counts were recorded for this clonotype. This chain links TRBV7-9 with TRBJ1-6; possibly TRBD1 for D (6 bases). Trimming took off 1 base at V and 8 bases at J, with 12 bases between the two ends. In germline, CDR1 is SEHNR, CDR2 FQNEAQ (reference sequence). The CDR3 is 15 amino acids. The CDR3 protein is CASSLGRDMYSPLHF. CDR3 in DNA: TGTGCCAGCAGCTTAGGACGGGACATGTATTCACCCCTCCACTTT.

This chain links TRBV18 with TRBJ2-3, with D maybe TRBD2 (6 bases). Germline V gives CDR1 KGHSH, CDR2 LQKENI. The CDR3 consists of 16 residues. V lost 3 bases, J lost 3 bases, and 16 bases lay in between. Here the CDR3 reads CASSPGSGSGTDTQYF. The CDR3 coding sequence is TGTGCCAGCTCACCGGGGTCCGGGAGCGGGACAGATACGCAGTATTTT.

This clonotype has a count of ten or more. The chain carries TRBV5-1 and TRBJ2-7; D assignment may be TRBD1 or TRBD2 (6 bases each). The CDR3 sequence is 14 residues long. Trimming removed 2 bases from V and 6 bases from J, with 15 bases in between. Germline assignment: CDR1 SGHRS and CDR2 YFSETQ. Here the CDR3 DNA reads TGCGCCAGCAGCTTTTCAGGGGAGGCCTTCGAGCAGTACTTC. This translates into CASSFSGEAFEQYF. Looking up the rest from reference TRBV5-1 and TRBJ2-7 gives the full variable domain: KAGVTQTPRYLIKTRGQQVTLSCSPISGHRSVSWYQQTPGQGLQFLFEYFSETQRNKGNFPGRFSGRQFSNSRSEMNVSTLELGDSALYLCASSFSGEAFEQYFGPGTRLTVT.

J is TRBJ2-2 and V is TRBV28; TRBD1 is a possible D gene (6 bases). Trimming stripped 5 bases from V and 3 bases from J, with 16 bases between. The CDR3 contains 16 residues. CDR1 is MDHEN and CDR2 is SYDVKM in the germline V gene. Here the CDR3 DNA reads TGTGCCAGCAGTCCACGGGGCAGGGGTCACACCGGGGAGCTGTTTTTT. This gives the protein CASSPRGRGHTGELFF.

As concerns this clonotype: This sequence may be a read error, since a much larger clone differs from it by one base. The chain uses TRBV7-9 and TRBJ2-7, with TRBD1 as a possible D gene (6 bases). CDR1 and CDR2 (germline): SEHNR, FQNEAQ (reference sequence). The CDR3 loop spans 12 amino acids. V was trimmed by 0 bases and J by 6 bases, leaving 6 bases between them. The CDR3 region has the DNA TGTGCCAGCAGCTTAGCCAGGGGCGAGCAGTACTTC. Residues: CASSLARGEQYF.

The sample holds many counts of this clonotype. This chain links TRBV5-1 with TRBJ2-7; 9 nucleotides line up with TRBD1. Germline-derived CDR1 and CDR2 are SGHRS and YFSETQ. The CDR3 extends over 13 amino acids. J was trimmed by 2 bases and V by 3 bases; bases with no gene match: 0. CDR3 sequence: CASSWDRAYEQYF. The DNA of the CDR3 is TGCGCCAGCAGCTGGGACAGGGCCTACGAGCAGTACTTC.

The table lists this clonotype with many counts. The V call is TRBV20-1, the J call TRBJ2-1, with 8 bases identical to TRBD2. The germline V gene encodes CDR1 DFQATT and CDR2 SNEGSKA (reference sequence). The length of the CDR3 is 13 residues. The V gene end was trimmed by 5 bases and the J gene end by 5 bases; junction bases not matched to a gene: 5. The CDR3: CSAGSGGHNEQFF. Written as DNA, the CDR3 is TGCAGTGCTGGTTCGGGAGGGCACAATGAGCAGTTCTTC.

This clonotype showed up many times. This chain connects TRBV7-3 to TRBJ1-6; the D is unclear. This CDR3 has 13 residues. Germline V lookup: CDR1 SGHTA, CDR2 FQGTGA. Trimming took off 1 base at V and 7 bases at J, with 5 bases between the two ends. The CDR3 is CASSLNRNSPLHF. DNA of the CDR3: TGTGCCAGCAGCTTAAATCGAAATTCACCCCTCCACTTT.

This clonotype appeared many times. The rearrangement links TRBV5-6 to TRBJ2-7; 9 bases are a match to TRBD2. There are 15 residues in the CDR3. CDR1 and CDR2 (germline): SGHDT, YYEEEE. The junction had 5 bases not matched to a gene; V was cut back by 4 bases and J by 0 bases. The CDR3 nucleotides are TGTGCCAGCAGCCCACTAGCGGGTTACTCCTACGAGCAGTACTTC. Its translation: CASSPLAGYSYEQYF.

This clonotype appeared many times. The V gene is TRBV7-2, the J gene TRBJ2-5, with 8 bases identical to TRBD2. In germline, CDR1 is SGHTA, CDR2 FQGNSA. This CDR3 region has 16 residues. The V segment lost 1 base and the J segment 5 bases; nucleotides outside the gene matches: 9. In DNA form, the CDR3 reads TGTGCCAGCAGCTTAGAATCCGGGAGGGCCTACGAGACCCAGTACTTC. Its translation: CASSLESGRAYETQYF. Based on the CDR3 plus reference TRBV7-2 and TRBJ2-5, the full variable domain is GAGVSQSPSNKVTEKGKDVELRCDPISGHTALYWYRQSLGQGLEFLIYFQGNSAPDKSGLPSDRFSAERTGGSVSTLTIQRTQQEDSAVYLCASSLESGRAYETQYFGPGTRLLVL.

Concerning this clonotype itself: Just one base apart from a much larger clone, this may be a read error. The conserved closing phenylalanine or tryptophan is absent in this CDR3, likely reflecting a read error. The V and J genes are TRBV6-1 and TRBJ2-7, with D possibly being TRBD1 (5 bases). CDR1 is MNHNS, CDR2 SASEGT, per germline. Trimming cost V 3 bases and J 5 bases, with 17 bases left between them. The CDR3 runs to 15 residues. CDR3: CASSDATANRNEQYL. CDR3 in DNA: TGTGCCAGCAGTGACGCGACAGCAAACCGCAACGAGCAGTACCTC.